Listed below are T cell receptor beta chains from one sample, sequenced in a study of CD8+ T cells in alopecia areata. Profiling relied on immunoSEQ multiplex PCR, and the TCRdb table lists in-frame clones only, not all of them. The sample records more than 95,000 clones, about three fifths being singletons. This specimen consisted of CD8+ T cells sorted from blood, obtained at week 4, from a patient treated with tofacitinib. These receptors all come from a human donor with alopecia areata. CDR3s leave out the opening cysteine and the closing phenylalanine or tryptophan.

TRBV2 | ASSEFWTSGPDTQY
TRBV7-2 | ASSLPYGTGLPYEQY
TRBV6-5 | ASSENSPLH
TRBV6-1 | ANLDRGGGQETQY
TRBV30 | AWSGTEAGQPQH
TRBV5-1 | ASRPPKGTQGIEQF
TRBV9 | ASSVEGRGNGYT
TRBV30 | AWTLAGGHTDTQY
TRBV2 | ASSEPSRAANTEAF
TRBV9 | ASSVDPQAGGEKLF
TRBV20-1 | SASPHSPLH